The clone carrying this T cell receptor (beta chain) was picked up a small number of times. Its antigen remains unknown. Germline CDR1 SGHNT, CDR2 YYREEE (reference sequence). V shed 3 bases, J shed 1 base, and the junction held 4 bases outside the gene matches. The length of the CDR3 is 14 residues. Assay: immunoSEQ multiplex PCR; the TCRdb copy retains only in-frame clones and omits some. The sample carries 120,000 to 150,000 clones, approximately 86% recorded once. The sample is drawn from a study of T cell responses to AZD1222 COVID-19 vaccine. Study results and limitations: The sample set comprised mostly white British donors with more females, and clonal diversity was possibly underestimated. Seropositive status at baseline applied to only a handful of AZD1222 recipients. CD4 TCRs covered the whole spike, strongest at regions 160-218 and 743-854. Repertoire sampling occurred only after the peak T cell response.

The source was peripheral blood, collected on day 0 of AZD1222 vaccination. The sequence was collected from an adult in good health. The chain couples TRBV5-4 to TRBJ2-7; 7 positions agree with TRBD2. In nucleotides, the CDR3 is TGTGCCAGCAGCTCGCGGGACTATTCCTACGAGCAGTACTTC. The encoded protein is CASSSRDYSYEQYF. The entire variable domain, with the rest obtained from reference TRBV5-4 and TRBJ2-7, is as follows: ETGVTQSPTHLIKTRGQQVTLRCSSQSGHNTVSWYQQALGQGPQFIFQYYREEENGRGNFPPRFSGLQFPNYSSELNVNALELDDSALYLCASSSRDYSYEQYFGPGTRLTVT.